One and the same sample provided the 5 T cell receptor beta chains below, sequenced in a study of PD-L1 blockade in urothelial cancer. Data came from immunoSEQ multiplex PCR; TCRdb stores just in-frame clones and leaves some out. The table records 84,000 or so clones, over 65% of them present only once. Time point given: pretreatment peripheral blood. Source: PBMCs, taken around atezolizumab (anti-PD-L1) treatment. The receptor set was obtained from a man in his 60s with urothelial cancer.

V gene TRBV6-4 combines with J gene TRBJ2-1; D uncertain. V dropped 6 bases and J dropped 5 bases, with 17 bases sitting between them. The CDR3 runs to 15 residues. The germline gives CDR1 MRHNA, CDR2 SNTAGT. In DNA form, the CDR3 reads TGTGCCAGCAGCCCCTCCCTCTGGAGCGACAATGAGCAGTTCTTC. Amino acid sequence: CASSPSLWSDNEQFF.

CDR3 bases: TGTGCCTGGAGTGTACGGGGGGGGGCTAACTATGGCTACACCTTC. It translates to CAWSVRGGANYGYTF. V gene TRBV30 combines with J gene TRBJ1-2; D is possibly TRBD1 (5 bases). Per germline, CDR1 GTSNPN and CDR2 SVGIG (reference sequence). Trimming stripped 0 bases from V and 0 bases from J, with 11 bases between. The CDR3 has 15 amino acids.

The chain combines TRBV6-1 with TRBJ1-1, with no clear D. The CDR3 extends over 13 amino acids. Trimming removed 1 base at V and 3 bases at J, with 6 bases between. Germline V lookup: CDR1 MNHNS, CDR2 SASEGT. The CDR3 spells CASSEDSYTEAFF. DNA for the CDR3: TGTGCCAGCAGTGAAGACTCATACACTGAAGCTTTCTTT.

The chain recombines TRBV30 with TRBJ2-7, with TRBD2 as a possible D gene (5 bases). There are 11 residues in the CDR3. Germline V gene data show CDR1 as GTSNPN and CDR2 as SVGIG (reference sequence). V was shortened by 3 bases and J by 2 bases, with 5 bases between the two germline ends. The CDR3: CAWRGAYEQYF. The CDR3 bases are TGTGCCTGGAGGGGAGCCTACGAGCAGTACTTC.

The rearrangement joins TRBV4-2 to TRBJ1-3; D unresolved. Germline CDR1 and CDR2: LGHNA and YNFKEQ. The CDR3 consists of 16 residues. Trimming stripped 3 bases from V and 0 bases from J, with 12 bases between. CDR3 coding DNA: TGTGCCAGCAGCCATCCTGGGAGGGACTCTGGAAACACCATATATTTT. Residues: CASSHPGRDSGNTIYF.